This TCR beta chain was found in a study of cytomegalovirus exposure and HLA in healthy donors. The wider study: Early on, a data release was issued that held roughly 86 million unique TCRs from HLA-typed donors. Study-wide findings and caveats: The authors listed about 170 TCR beta chains as cytomegalovirus-associated. Data from an earlier analysis indicated that most TCR beta V segments were productive either about 87% or about 30% of the time. In vitro testing confirmed three CMV-associated chains as specific for CMV antigens.

Primers: 60 Vbeta forward and 13 Jbeta reverse. Profiled with immunoSEQ multiplex PCR; TCRdb holds only in-frame clones, not every one. The data contain hundreds of thousands of clones, 70% to 80% of them seen just once; the ten biggest clones take up 15% to 17%. Points on this clone: Its antigen remains unknown.

This clonotype was obtained from a middle-aged man in good health and CMV-seronegative. The sequenced material came from PBMCs.

CDR3 DNA sequence: TGTGCCATCAGGGAGGCGAGCGGGGGGGCCTACAATGAGCAGTTCTTC. Its protein product is CAIREASGGAYNEQFF. V usage is TRBV10-3 and J usage is TRBJ2-1; 10 nucleotides line up with TRBD2. The CDR3 runs to 16 residues. Germline CDR1 and CDR2: ENHRY and SYGVKD. Unmatched junction bases numbered 7, after V lost 6 bases and J lost 2 bases.